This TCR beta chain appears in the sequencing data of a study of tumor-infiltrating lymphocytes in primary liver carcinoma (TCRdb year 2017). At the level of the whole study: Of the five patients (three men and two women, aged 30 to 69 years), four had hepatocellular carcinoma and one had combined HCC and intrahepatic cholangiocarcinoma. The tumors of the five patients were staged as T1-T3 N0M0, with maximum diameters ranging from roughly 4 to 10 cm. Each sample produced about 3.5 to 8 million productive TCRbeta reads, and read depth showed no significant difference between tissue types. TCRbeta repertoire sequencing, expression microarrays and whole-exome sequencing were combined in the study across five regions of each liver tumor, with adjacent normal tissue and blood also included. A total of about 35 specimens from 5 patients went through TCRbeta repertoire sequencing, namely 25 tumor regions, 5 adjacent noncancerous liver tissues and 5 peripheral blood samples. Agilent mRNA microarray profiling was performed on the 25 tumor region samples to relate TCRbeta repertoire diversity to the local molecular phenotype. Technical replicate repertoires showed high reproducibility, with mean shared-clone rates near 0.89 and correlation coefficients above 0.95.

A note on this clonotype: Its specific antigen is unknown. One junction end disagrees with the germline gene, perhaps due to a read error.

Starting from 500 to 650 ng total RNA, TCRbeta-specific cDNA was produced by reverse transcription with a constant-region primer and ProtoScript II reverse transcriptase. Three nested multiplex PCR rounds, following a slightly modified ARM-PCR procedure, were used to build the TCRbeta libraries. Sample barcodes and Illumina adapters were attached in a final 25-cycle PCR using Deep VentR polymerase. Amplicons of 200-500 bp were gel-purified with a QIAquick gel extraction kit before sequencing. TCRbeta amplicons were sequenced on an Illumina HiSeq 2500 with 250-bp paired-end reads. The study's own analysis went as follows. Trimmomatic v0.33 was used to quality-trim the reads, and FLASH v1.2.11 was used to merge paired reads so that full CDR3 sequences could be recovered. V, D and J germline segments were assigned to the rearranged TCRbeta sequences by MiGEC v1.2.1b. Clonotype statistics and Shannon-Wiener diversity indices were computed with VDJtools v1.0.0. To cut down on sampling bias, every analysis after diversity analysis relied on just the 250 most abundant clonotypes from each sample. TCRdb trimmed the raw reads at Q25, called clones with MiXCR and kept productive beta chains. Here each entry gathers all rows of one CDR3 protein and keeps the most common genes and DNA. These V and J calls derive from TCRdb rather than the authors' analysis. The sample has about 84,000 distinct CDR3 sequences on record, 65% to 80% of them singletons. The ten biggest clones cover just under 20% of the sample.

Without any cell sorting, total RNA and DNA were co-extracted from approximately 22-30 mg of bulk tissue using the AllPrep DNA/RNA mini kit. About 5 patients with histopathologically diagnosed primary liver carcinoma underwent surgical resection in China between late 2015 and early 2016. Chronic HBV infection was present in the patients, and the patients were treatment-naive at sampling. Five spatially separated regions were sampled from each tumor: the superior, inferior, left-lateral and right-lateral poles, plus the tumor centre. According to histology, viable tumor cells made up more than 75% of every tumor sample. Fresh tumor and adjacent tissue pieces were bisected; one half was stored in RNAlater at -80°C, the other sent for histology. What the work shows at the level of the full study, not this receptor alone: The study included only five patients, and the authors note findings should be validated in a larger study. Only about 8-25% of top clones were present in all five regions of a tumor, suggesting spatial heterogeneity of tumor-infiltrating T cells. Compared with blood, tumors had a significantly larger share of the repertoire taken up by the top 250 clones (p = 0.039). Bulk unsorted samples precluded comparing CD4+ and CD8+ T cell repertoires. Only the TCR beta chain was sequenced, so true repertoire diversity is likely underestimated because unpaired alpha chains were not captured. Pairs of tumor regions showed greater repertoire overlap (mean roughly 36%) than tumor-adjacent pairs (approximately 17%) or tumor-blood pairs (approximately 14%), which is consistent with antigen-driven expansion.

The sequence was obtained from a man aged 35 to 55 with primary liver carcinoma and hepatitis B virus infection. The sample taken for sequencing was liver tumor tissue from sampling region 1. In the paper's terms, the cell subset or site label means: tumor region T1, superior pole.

The CDR3 reads CTSSYARDRGLGEQYF. The DNA sequence is given as TGTACCAGCAGTTACGCTAGGGACAGGGGCCTAGGGGAGCAGTACTTC. This chain joins TRBV6-5 to TRBJ2-7, and 10 bases in between align with TRBD1. CDR1 and CDR2, looked up from the germline V gene, are MNHEY and SVGAGI. Reading from cysteine to phenylalanine, the CDR3 counts 16 amino acids. Left in the record is the CDR3 DNA by itself, 48 bases read in frame from the first base.